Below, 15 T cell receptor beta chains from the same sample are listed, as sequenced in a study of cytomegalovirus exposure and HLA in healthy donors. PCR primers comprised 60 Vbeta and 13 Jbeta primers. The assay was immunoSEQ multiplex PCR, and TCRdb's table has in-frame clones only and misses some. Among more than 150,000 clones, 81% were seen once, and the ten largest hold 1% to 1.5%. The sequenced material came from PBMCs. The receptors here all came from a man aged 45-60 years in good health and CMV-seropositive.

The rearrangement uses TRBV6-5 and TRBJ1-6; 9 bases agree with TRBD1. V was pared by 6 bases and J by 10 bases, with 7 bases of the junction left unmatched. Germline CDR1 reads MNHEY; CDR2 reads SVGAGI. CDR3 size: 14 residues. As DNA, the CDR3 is TGTGCCAGCAGACCCACAGGGGGCCGGTCACCCCTCCACTTT. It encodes CASRPTGGRSPLHF.

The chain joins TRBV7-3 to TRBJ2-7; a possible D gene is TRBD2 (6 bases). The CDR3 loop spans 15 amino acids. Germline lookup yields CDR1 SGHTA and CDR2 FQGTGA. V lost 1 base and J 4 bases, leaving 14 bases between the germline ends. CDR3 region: CASSLSDAGWYEQYF. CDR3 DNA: TGTGCCAGCAGCTTAAGTGATGCGGGATGGTACGAGCAGTACTTC.

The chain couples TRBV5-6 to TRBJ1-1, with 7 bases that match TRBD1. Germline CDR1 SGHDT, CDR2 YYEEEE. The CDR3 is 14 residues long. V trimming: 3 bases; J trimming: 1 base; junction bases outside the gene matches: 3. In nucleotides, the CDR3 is TGTGCCAGCAGCTACAGGGGTTGGAACACTGAAGCTTTCTTT. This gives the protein CASSYRGWNTEAFF.

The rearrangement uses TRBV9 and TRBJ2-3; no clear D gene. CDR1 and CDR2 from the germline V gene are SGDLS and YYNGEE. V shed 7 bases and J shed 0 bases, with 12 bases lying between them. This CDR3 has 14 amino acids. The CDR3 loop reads CASSLGESTDTQYF. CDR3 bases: TGTGCCAGCTCTCTCGGAGAGAGCACAGATACGCAGTATTTT. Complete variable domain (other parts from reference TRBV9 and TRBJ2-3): DSGVTQTPKHLITATGQRVTLRCSPRSGDLSVYWYQQSLDQGLQFLIQYYNGEERAKGNILERFSAQQFPDLHSELNLSSLELGDSALYFCASSLGESTDTQYFGPGTRLTVL.

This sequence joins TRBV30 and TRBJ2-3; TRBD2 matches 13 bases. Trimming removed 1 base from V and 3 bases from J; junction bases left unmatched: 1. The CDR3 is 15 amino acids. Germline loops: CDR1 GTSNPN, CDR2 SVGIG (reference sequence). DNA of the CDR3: TGTGCCTGGAGTGAGGGACTAGCGGGAACAGATACGCAGTATTTT. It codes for CAWSEGLAGTDTQYF.

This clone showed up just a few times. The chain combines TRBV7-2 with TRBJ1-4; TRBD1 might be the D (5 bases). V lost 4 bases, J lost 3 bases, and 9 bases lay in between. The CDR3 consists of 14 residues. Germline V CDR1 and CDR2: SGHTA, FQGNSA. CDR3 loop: CASSSTAANEKLFF. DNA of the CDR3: TGTGCCAGCAGCTCGACAGCTGCTAATGAAAAACTGTTTTTT.

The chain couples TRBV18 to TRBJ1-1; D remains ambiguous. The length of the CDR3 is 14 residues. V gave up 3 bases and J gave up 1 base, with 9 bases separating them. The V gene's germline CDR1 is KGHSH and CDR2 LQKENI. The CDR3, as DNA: TGTGCCAGCTCACCGTCCAGGAAGAACACTGAAGCTTTCTTT. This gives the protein CASSPSRKNTEAFF.

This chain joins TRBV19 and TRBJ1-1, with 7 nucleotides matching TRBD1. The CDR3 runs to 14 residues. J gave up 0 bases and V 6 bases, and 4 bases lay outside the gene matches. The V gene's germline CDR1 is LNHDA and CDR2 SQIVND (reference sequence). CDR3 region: CASRQGYLNTEAFF. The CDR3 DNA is TGTGCCAGTAGACAGGGGTATTTGAACACTGAAGCTTTCTTT. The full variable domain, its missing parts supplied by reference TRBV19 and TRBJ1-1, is DGGITQSPKYLFRKEGQNVTLSCEQNLNHDAMYWYRQDPGQGLRLIYYSQIVNDFQKGDIAEGYSVSREKKESFPLTVTSAQKNPTAFYLCASRQGYLNTEAFFGQGTRLTVV.

The CDR3: CASSSGGRQPQHF. The CDR3 coding sequence is TGTGCCAGCAGCTCGGGGGGGAGGCAGCCCCAGCATTTT. This chain joins TRBV6-5 and TRBJ1-5, with D perhaps TRBD1 (5 bases). V shed 6 bases and J shed 7 bases, with 13 bases lying between them. This CDR3 region has 13 residues. Germline CDR1 and CDR2: MNHEY and SVGAGI.

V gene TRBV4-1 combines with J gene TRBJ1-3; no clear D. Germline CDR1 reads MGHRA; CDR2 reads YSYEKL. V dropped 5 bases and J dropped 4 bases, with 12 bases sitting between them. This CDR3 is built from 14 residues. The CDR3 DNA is TGCGCCAGCAGCGTTGACAAGGCGGGAAACACCATATATTTT. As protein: CASSVDKAGNTIYF.

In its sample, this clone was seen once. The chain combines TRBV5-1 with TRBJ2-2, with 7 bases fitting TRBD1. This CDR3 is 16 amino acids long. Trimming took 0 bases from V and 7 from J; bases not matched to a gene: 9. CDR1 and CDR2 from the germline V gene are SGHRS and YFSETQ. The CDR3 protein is CASSLDRGFSGGELFF. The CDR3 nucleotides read TGCGCCAGCAGCTTGGACAGGGGATTTAGTGGCGGGGAGCTGTTTTTT. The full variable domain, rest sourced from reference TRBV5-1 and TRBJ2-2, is KAGVTQTPRYLIKTRGQQVTLSCSPISGHRSVSWYQQTPGQGLQFLFEYFSETQRNKGNFPGRFSGRQFSNSRSEMNVSTLELGDSALYLCASSLDRGFSGGELFFGEGSRLTVL.

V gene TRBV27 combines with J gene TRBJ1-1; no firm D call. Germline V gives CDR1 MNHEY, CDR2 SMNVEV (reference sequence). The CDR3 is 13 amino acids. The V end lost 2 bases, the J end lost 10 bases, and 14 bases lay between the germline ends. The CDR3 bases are TGTGCCAGCAGTTTACAGGCAGGATATCGAGCTTTCTTT. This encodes CASSLQAGYRAFF.

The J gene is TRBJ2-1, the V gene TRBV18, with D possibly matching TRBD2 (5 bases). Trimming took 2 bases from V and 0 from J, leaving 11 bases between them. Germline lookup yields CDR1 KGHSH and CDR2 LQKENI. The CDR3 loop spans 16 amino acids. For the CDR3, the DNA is TGTGCCAGCTCACCAAACGGGGTAAGCTCCTACAATGAGCAGTTCTTC. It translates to CASSPNGVSSYNEQFF.

The chain's CDR3 is CASSLLLADNEQFF. The CDR3 DNA reads TGCGCCAGCAGCTTGTTACTAGCGGATAATGAGCAGTTCTTC. V and J are TRBV5-1 and TRBJ2-1; 8 bases fit TRBD2. Germline V gives CDR1 SGHRS, CDR2 YFSETQ. CDR3 length: 14 residues. V was clipped by 1 base and J by 7 bases; unmatched bases: 4.

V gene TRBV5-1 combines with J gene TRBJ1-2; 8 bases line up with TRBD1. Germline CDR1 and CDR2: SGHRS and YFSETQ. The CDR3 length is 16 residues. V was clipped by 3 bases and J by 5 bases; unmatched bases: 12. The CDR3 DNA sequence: TGCGCCAGCAGCTCACACCAGGGGGCTGTAGGGTATGGCTACACCTTC. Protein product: CASSSHQGAVGYGYTF.